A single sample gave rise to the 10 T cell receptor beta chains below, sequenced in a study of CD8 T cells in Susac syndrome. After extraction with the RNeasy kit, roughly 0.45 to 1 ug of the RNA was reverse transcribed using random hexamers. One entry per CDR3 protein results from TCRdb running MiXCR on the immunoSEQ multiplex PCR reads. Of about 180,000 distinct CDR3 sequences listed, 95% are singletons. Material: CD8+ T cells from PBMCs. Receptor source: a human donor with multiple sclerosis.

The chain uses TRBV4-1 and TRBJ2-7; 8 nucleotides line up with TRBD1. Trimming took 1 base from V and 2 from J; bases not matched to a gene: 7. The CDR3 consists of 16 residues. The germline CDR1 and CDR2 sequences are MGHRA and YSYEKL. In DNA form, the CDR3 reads TGCGCCAGCAGCCAAGCAGGGACAGGTATGACCTACGAGCAGTACTTC. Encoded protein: CASSQAGTGMTYEQYF.

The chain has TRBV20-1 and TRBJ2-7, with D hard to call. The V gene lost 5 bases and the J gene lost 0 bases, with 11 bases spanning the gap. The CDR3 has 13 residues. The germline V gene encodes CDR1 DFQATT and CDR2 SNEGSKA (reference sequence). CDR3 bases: TGCAGTGCTTGGACGGCTACCTCCTACGAGCAGTACTTC. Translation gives CSAWTATSYEQYF.

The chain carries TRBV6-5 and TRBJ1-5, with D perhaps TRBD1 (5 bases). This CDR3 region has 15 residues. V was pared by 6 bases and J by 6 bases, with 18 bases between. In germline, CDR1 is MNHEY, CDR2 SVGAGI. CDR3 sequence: CASRSLGGEGQPQHF. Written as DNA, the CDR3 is TGTGCCAGCAGGTCCCTAGGAGGGGAGGGTCAGCCCCAGCATTTT.

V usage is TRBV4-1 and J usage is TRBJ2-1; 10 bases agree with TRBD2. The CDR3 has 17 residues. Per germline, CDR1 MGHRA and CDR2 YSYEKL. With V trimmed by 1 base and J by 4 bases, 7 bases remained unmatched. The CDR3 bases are TGCGCCAGCAGCCAAGTCGCAGCGGGAGGGCTGTACAATGAGCAGTTCTTC. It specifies CASSQVAAGGLYNEQFF.

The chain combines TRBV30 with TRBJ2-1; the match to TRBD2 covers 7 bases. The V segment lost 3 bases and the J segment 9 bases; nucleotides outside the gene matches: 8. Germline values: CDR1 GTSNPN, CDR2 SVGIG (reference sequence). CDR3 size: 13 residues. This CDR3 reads CAWSTGGGAEQFF. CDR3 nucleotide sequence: TGTGCCTGGAGCACGGGAGGAGGAGCTGAGCAGTTCTTC.

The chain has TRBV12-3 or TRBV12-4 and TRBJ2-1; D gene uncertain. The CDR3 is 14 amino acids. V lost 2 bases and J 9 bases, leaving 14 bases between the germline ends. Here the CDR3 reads CASSLPDPRTEQFF. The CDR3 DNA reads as TGTGCCAGCAGTTTACCGGACCCTCGTACTGAGCAGTTCTTC.

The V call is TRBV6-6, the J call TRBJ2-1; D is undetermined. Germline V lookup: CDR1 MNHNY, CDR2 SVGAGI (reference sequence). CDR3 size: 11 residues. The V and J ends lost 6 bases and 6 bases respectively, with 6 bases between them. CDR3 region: CASSQFNEQFF. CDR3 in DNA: TGTGCCAGCAGCCAATTCAATGAGCAGTTCTTC.

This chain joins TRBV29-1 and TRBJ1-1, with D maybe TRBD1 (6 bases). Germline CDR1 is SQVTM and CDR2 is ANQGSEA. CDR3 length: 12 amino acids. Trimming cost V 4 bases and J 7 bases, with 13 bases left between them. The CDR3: CSVAGQSGEAFF. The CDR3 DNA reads TGCAGCGTTGCAGGACAGAGCGGTGAAGCTTTCTTT. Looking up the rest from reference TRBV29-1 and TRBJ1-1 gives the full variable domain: SAVISQKPSRDICQRGTSLTIQCQVDSQVTMMFWYRQQPGQSLTLIATANQGSEATYESGFVIDKFPISRPNLTFSTLTVSNMSPEDSSIYLCSVAGQSGEAFFGQGTRLTVV.

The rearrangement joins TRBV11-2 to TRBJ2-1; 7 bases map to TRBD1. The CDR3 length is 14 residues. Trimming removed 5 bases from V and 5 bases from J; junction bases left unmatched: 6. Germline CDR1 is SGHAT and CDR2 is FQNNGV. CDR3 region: CASSPYRGHNEQFF. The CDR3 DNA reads TGTGCCAGCAGCCCTTACAGGGGCCACAATGAGCAGTTCTTC.

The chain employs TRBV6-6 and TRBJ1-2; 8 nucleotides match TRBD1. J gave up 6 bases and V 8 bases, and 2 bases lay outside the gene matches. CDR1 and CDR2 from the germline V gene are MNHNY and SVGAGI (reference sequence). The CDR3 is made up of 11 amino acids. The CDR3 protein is CASATGDGYTF. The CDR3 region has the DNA TGTGCCAGCGCGACAGGGGATGGCTACACCTTC.